These 26 T cell receptor beta chains share one sample of origin, sequenced in a study of blood T cell repertoires in COVID-19. TCRdb's table, derived via immunoSEQ multiplex PCR, lists solely in-frame clones and lacks some. The table shows under 50,000 clones, with around 84% occurring only once. The sample comprised peripheral blood. The receptors come from a middle-aged man with active COVID-19.

The rearrangement uses TRBV28 and TRBJ2-5, with TRBD1 matching over 8 bases. The CDR3 sequence is 14 residues long. After removal of 4 bases from V and 3 bases from J, the junction contained 4 bases not matched to a gene. CDR1 and CDR2 from the germline V gene are MDHEN and SYDVKM. The CDR3 is CASSSPDREETQYF. The CDR3 bases are TGTGCCAGCAGTTCCCCGGACAGGGAAGAGACCCAGTACTTC.

The J gene is TRBJ1-6, the V gene TRBV30; the D gene is possibly TRBD1 (6 bases). Trimming left V 5 bases short and J 5 bases short, with 19 bases between. The CDR3 length is 16 residues. Germline CDR1 reads GTSNPN; CDR2 reads SVGIG (reference sequence). CDR3 loop: CAWVGTPNWDNSPLHF. CDR3 nucleotides: TGTGCCTGGGTCGGGACACCCAATTGGGATAATTCACCCCTCCACTTT.

This clone was found a few times. The CDR3 nucleotides read TGCGCCAGCAATAAGGAGGGAGGAGGAGAGACCCAGTACTTC. This gives the protein CASNKEGGGETQYF. The chain carries TRBV4-1 and TRBJ2-5; TRBD2 is a possible D gene (6 bases). CDR3 length: 14 amino acids. Per the germline V gene, CDR1 is MGHRA and CDR2 is YSYEKL. Trimming pared 7 bases from V and 4 bases from J, leaving 16 bases between.

The chain couples TRBV2 to TRBJ2-7; TRBD2 is a possible D gene (5 bases). From germline, CDR1 is SNHLY and CDR2 FYNNEI. The germline V and J ends were trimmed by 7 bases and 0 bases, with 13 bases remaining between them. The length of the CDR3 is 14 residues. The CDR3 region has the DNA TGTGCCAGCATTTTGAGCGGTAGCTCCTACGAGCAGTACTTC. It translates to CASILSGSSYEQYF.

This clone was counted a few times. The gene calls are TRBV7-6 and TRBJ2-1, with TRBD2 matching over 7 bases. CDR1 SGHVS and CDR2 FNYEAQ come from the germline V gene. After removal of 1 base from V and 5 bases from J, the junction contained 5 bases not matched to a gene. CDR3 length: 15 residues. The CDR3 DNA reads as TGTGCCAGCAGCTTAGGCGGGGGAACAAACAATGAGCAGTTCTTC. It translates to CASSLGGGTNNEQFF.

CDR3 amino acids: CASRRGSGGYNEQFF. CDR3 sequence (DNA): TGTGCCAGCCGACGAGGTAGCGGGGGTTACAATGAGCAGTTCTTC. This chain joins TRBV9 and TRBJ2-1, with 9 bases fitting TRBD2. Trimming took 7 bases from V and 4 from J; bases not matched to a gene: 9. CDR3 length equals 15 residues. The germline CDR1 and CDR2 sequences are SGDLS and YYNGEE.

This clone was picked up a small number of times. CDR3 nucleotides: TGCGCCAGCAGCTTCGGACAGTATGGCTACACCTTC. Translating it yields CASSFGQYGYTF. This sequence joins TRBV5-1 and TRBJ1-2, with D maybe TRBD1 (6 bases). Trimming took off 2 bases at V and 5 bases at J, with 7 bases between the two ends. The CDR3 runs to 12 residues. Looked up from germline, CDR1 is SGHRS and CDR2 is YFSETQ. The full variable domain, its missing parts supplied by reference TRBV5-1 and TRBJ1-2, is KAGVTQTPRYLIKTRGQQVTLSCSPISGHRSVSWYQQTPGQGLQFLFEYFSETQRNKGNFPGRFSGRQFSNSRSEMNVSTLELGDSALYLCASSFGQYGYTFGSGTRLTVV.

This chain joins TRBV11-2 and TRBJ1-3, with a weak D call TRBD1 (6 bases). CDR3 length equals 14 residues. Germline loops: CDR1 SGHAT, CDR2 FQNNGV. Trimming took 5 bases from V and 3 from J, leaving 11 bases between them. CDR3 DNA sequence: TGTGCCAGCAGCCTAGGGGGGGTTGGAAACACCATATATTTT. Protein: CASSLGGVGNTIYF.

This chain joins TRBV6-2 or TRBV6-3 and TRBJ2-1, with 9 bases identical to TRBD2. Germline CDR1 MNHEY, CDR2 SVGEGT. The CDR3 totals 15 residues. V trimming: 0 bases; J trimming: 7 bases; junction bases outside the gene matches: 4. DNA for the CDR3: TGTGCCAGCAGTTACTCTGGCGGGGGGGCAAATGAGCAGTTCTTC. It specifies CASSYSGGGANEQFF.

This clone was recorded once. The chain couples TRBV6-5 to TRBJ1-2, with TRBD1 matching 8 bases. The CDR3 has 15 amino acids. Germline V lookup: CDR1 MNHEY, CDR2 SVGAGI. Unmatched junction bases numbered 10, after V lost 6 bases and J lost 4 bases. Here the CDR3 DNA reads TGTGCCAGCAGAGGACCCCAGGGGGCCAGCTATGGCTACACCTTC. Its protein is CASRGPQGASYGYTF.

The chain joins TRBV3-1 (or the pseudogene TRBV3-2) to TRBJ2-3, with TRBD2 matching 8 bases. This CDR3 has 15 amino acids. CDR1 is LGHDT and CDR2 is YNNKEL in the germline V gene (reference sequence). V lost 2 bases, J lost 1 base, and 2 bases stayed unmatched. The CDR3: CASSQNSGGTDTQYF. CDR3 bases: TGTGCCAGCAGCCAAAATAGCGGGGGCACAGATACGCAGTATTTT.

The chain combines TRBV19 with TRBJ1-5; 8 bases are shared with TRBD1. The CDR3 runs 16 residues. CDR1 and CDR2 from the germline V gene are LNHDA and SQIVND (reference sequence). J lost 6 bases, V lost 5 bases, and 12 bases had no gene match. CDR3 nucleotides: TGTGCCAGTAGTCAGGTCCCGGACAGGGTGGGTCAGCCCCAGCATTTT. Translating it yields CASSQVPDRVGQPQHF.

The chain recombines TRBV3-1 (or the pseudogene TRBV3-2) with TRBJ2-7; 11 nucleotides agree with TRBD2. The CDR3 totals 20 residues. Per the germline V gene, CDR1 is LGHDT and CDR2 is YNNKEL (reference sequence). The ends lost 0 bases at V and 2 bases at J; junction bases unmatched: 15. The CDR3 loop reads CASSQDFRLAGGRATYEQYF. The CDR3 DNA reads as TGTGCCAGCAGCCAAGATTTCCGGCTAGCGGGGGGTCGGGCGACCTACGAGCAGTACTTC.

The J gene is TRBJ1-1, the V gene TRBV13; D gene uncertain. V shed 2 bases and J shed 8 bases, with 9 bases lying between them. This CDR3 is built from 12 residues. CDR1 is PRHDT, CDR2 FYEKMQ, per germline (reference sequence). The CDR3 sequence: CASSLIRSEAFF. CDR3 DNA: TGTGCCAGCAGCTTAATACGGTCCGAAGCTTTCTTT.

Only a few counts were recorded for this clone. The chain has TRBV3-1 (or the pseudogene TRBV3-2) and TRBJ2-3; weak D call: TRBD1 (6 bases). Germline CDR1 is LGHDT and CDR2 is YNNKEL (reference sequence). This CDR3 is 17 amino acids long. Trimming took off 0 bases at V and 11 bases at J, with 24 bases between the two ends. The CDR3, as DNA: TGTGCCAGCAGCCAAGATTCAATCCTTGCCAGGGGCGAAGGGCAGTATTTT. Residues: CASSQDSILARGEGQYF.

This clone came up once. This chain uses TRBV27 with TRBJ2-5, with D unclear. From germline, CDR1 is MNHEY and CDR2 SMNVEV (reference sequence). V dropped 7 bases and J dropped 0 bases, with 15 bases sitting between them. The CDR3 runs 15 residues. This CDR3 is CASTRSPGHQETQYF. The DNA of the CDR3 is TGTGCCAGCACCCGAAGCCCTGGGCACCAAGAGACCCAGTACTTC.

This chain links TRBV6-5 with TRBJ2-1; weak D call: TRBD2 (6 bases). From germline, CDR1 is MNHEY and CDR2 SVGAGI. The CDR3 contains 13 residues. Trimming removed 6 bases from V and 5 bases from J, with 11 bases in between. CDR3 protein: CASSPPGDNEQFF. The CDR3 DNA follows: TGTGCCAGCAGCCCCCCGGGAGACAATGAGCAGTTCTTC.

The count of this clone is one. This chain links TRBV4-2 with TRBJ2-1; 7 bases are a match to TRBD2. This CDR3 has 17 amino acids. Trimming removed 0 bases from V and 3 bases from J; junction bases left unmatched: 8. The germline V gene encodes CDR1 LGHNA and CDR2 YNFKEQ. CDR3: CASSQEVGRGYYNEQFF. The CDR3 DNA is TGTGCCAGCAGCCAAGAGGTAGGGCGGGGGTACTACAATGAGCAGTTCTTC.

This clone was counted a few times. The chain carries TRBV25-1 and TRBJ1-1; no reliable D call. Per germline, CDR1 MGHDK and CDR2 SYGVNS. This CDR3 spans 14 amino acids. Between the trimmed V and J ends, which lost 3 bases and 11 bases, there was a span of 19 bases. Written as DNA, the CDR3 is TGTGCCAGCAGTGACCCAGTCCATCCAGAACAGGCTTTCTTT. Amino acids: CASSDPVHPEQAFF.

The V gene is TRBV25-1, the J gene TRBJ1-1; 11 bases are a match to TRBD1. The germline CDR1 and CDR2 sequences are MGHDK and SYGVNS. V lost 4 bases to trimming and J lost 10 bases; unmatched junction nucleotides: 8. The CDR3 has 14 residues. The CDR3 DNA reads TGTGCCAGCAGTGGGTCCTCGGGACAGGGGGTAGCTTTCTTT. Protein sequence: CASSGSSGQGVAFF.

The chain recombines TRBV9 with TRBJ1-1; the D gene is possibly TRBD1 (6 bases). CDR3 length: 16 residues. V lost 0 bases and J lost 0, with 12 bases in between. The V gene's germline CDR1 is SGDLS and CDR2 YYNGEE. The DNA for the CDR3 is TGTGCCAGCAGCGTAGGGTTTCAGGGGATGAACACTGAAGCTTTCTTT. Its translation is CASSVGFQGMNTEAFF.

The chain recombines TRBV7-6 with TRBJ1-3; 8 bases are a match to TRBD1. Germline V gene data show CDR1 as SGHVS and CDR2 as FNYEAQ. This CDR3 contains 15 residues. J lost 4 bases, V lost 1 base, and 3 bases had no gene match. The CDR3 DNA reads TGTGCCAGCAGCTTAGGGACAGGGCGGGGAAACACCATATATTTT. Its protein is CASSLGTGRGNTIYF.

The V call is TRBV19, the J call TRBJ1-6; 9 bases are a match to TRBD1. There are 13 residues in the CDR3. The V gene's germline CDR1 is LNHDA and CDR2 SQIVND (reference sequence). J was trimmed by 8 bases and V by 9 bases; bases with no gene match: 5. CDR3 amino acids: CASRGQGDSPLHF. The DNA of the CDR3 is TGTGCCAGCCGGGGACAGGGCGATTCACCCCTCCACTTT.

For the CDR3, the DNA is TGTGCCAGCAGGGCGGGACGGTGGTCTGGGGCTTTCTTT. This sequence encodes CASRAGRWSGAFF. The chain joins TRBV5-6 to TRBJ1-1, with D possibly TRBD1 on 5 matching bases. V lost 5 bases, J lost 11 bases, and 19 bases lay in between. This CDR3 region has 13 residues. From germline, CDR1 is SGHDT and CDR2 YYEEEE.

This chain joins TRBV5-4 and TRBJ2-7, with D unresolved. Per germline, CDR1 SGHNT and CDR2 YYREEE (reference sequence). The CDR3 sequence is 13 residues long. Trimming took off 0 bases at V and 6 bases at J, with 10 bases between the two ends. The CDR3 protein is CASSLGIGGEQYF. CDR3 nucleotide sequence: TGTGCCAGCAGCTTGGGGATCGGCGGCGAGCAGTACTTC.

In this sample, this clone turned up once. The chain combines TRBV6-5 with TRBJ1-1; weak D call: TRBD1 (6 bases). The V end was cut by 5 bases, the J end by 5 bases, with 15 bases between. CDR3 length equals 14 residues. Germline V CDR1 and CDR2: MNHEY, SVGAGI. The chain's CDR3 is CASSTRGAGTEAFF. The CDR3 nucleotides read TGTGCCAGCAGTACCCGGGGGGCGGGAACTGAAGCTTTCTTT.